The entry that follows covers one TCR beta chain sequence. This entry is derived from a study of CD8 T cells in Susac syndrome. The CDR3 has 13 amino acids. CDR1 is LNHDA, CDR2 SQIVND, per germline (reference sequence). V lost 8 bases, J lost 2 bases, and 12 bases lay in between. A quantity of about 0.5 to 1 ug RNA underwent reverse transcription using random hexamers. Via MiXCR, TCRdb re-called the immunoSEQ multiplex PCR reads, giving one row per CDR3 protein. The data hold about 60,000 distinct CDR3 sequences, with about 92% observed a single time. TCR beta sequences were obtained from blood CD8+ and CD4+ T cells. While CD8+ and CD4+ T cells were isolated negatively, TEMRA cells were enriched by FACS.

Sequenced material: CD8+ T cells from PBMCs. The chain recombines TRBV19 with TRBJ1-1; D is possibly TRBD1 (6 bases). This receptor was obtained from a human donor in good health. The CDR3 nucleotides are TGTGCCAGTGCCCGGGGGGGCAACACTGAAGCTTTCTTT. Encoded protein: CASARGGNTEAFF.